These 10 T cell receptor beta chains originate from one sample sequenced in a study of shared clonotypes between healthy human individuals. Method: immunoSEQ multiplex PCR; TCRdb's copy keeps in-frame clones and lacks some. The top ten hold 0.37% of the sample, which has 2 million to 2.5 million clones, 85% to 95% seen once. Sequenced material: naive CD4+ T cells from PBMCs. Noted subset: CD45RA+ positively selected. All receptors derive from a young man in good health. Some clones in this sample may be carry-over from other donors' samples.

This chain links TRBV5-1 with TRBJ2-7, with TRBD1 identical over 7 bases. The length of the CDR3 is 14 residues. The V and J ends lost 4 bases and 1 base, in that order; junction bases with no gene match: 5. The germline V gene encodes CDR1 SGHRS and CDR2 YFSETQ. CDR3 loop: CASSPVGQSYEQYF. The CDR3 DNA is TGCGCCAGCAGCCCTGTGGGACAGTCCTACGAGCAGTACTTC.

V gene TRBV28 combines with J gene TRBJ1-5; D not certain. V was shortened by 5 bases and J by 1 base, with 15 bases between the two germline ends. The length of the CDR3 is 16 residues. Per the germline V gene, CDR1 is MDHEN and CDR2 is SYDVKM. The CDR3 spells CASSPSGVRSNQPQHF. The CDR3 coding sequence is TGTGCCAGCAGTCCTTCCGGGGTTAGGAGCAATCAGCCCCAGCATTTT.

The CDR3 DNA is TGTGCCAGCAGCTTAGGCAGCGGAGTTTACAATGAGCAGTTCTTC. The encoded protein is CASSLGSGVYNEQFF. The chain joins TRBV7-7 to TRBJ2-1; maybe TRBD2 (5 bases). The germline V gene encodes CDR1 SSHAT and CDR2 FNYEAQ (reference sequence). The V end was cut by 1 base, the J end by 4 bases, with 11 bases between. The CDR3 covers 15 residues.

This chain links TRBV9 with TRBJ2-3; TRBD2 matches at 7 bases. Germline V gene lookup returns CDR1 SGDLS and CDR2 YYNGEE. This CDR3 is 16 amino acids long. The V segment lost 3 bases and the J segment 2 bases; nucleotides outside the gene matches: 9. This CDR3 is CASSAWAGEPTDTQYF. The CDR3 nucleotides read TGTGCCAGCAGCGCGTGGGCGGGAGAACCCACAGATACGCAGTATTTT.

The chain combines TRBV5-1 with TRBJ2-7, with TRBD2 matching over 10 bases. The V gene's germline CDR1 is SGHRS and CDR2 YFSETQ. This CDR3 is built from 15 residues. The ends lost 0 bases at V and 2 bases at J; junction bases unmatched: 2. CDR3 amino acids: CASSLASGRAYEQYF. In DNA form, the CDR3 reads TGCGCCAGCAGCTTGGCCAGCGGGAGGGCCTACGAGCAGTACTTC.

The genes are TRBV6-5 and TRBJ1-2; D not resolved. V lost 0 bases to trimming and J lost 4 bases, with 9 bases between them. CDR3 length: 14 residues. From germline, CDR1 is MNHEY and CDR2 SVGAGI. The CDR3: CASSYSTIGYGYTF. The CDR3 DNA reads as TGTGCCAGCAGTTACTCGACTATTGGCTATGGCTACACCTTC.

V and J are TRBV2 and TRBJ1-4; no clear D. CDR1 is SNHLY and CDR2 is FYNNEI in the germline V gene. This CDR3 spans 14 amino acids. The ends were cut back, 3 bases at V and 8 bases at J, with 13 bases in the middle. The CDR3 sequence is CASSDSEVYEKLFF. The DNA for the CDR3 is TGTGCCAGCAGTGATTCAGAGGTGTACGAAAAACTGTTTTTT.

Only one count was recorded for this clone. In nucleotides, the CDR3 is TGTGCCACCAGCAGAGCTAGGATTGTTAACTATGGCTACACCTTC. This codes for CATSRARIVNYGYTF. V usage is TRBV15 and J usage is TRBJ1-2, with D unresolved. Germline V gene lookup returns CDR1 LNHNV and CDR2 YYDKDF (reference sequence). The CDR3 covers 15 residues. V lost 1 base and J 1 base, leaving 10 bases between the germline ends.

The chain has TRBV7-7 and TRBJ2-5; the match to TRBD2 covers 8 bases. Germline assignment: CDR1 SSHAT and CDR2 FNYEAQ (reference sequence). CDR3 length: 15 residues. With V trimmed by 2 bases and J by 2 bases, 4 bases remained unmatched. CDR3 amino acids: CASSLSGSAQETQYF. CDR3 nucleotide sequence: TGTGCCAGCAGCTTAAGCGGGAGTGCACAAGAGACCCAGTACTTC.

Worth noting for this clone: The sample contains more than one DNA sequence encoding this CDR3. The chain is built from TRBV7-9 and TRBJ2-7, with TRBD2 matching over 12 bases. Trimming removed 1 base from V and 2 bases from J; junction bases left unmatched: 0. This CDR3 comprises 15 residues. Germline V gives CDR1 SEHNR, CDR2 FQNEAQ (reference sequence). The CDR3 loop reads CASSLGTSGTYEQYF. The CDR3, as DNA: TGTGCCAGCAGCTTAGGGACTAGCGGGACCTACGAGCAGTACTTC. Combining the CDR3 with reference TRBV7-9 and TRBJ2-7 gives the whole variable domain DTGVSQNPRHKITKRGQNVTFRCDPISEHNRLYWYRQTLGQGPEFLTYFQNEAQLEKSRLLSDRFSAERPKGSFSTLEIQRTEQGDSAMYLCASSLGTSGTYEQYFGPGTRLTVT.